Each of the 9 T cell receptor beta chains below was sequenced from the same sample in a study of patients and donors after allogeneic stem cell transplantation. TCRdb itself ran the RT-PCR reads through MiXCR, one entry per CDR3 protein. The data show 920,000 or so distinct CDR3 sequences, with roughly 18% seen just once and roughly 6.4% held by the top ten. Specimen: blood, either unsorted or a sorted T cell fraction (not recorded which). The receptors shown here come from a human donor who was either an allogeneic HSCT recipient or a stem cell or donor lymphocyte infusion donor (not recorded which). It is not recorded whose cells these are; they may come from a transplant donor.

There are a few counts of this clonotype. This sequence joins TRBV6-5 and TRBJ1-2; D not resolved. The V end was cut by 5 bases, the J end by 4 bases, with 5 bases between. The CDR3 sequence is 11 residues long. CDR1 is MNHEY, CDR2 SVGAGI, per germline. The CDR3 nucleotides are TGTGCCAGCAGTACTAGCTATGGCTACACCTTC. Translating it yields CASSTSYGYTF.

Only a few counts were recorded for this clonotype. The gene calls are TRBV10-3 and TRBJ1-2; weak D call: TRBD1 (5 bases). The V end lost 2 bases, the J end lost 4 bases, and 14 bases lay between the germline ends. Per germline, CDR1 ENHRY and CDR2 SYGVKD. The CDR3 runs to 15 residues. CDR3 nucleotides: TGTGCCATCAGTGAGGCAAGGGGCCGGGGCTATGGCTACACCTTC. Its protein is CAISEARGRGYGYTF.

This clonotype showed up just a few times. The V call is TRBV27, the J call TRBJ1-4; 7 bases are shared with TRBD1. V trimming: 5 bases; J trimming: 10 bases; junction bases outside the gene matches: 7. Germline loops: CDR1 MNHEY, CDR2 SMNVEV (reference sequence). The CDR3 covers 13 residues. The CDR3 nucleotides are TGTGCCAGCAGTATCGGGACAGAGGGAAAACTGTTTTTT. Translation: CASSIGTEGKLFF.

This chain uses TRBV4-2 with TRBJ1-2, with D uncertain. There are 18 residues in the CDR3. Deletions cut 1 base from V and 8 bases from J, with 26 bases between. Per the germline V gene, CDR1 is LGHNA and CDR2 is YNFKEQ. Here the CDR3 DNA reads TGTGCCAGCAGCCAAGTCCATGAAAAAGGACGAATGACCTCCGGCTACACCTTC. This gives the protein CASSQVHEKGRMTSGYTF.

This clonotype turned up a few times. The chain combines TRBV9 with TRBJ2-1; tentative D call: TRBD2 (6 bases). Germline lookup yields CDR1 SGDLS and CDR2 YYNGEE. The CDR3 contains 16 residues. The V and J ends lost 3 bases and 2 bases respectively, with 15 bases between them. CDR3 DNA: TGTGCCAGCAGCGCCATGACGGGAGTACCCTACAATGAGCAGTTCTTC. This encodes CASSAMTGVPYNEQFF. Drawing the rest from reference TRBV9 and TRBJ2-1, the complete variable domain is DSGVTQTPKHLITATGQRVTLRCSPRSGDLSVYWYQQSLDQGLQFLIQYYNGEERAKGNILERFSAQQFPDLHSELNLSSLELGDSALYFCASSAMTGVPYNEQFFGPGTRLTVL.

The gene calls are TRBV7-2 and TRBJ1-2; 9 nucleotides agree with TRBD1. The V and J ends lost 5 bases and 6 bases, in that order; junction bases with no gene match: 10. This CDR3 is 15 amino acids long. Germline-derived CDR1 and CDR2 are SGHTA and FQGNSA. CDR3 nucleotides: TGTGCCAGCAGCCGTAAGACAGGGGGTACGGATGGCTACACCTTC. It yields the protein CASSRKTGGTDGYTF.

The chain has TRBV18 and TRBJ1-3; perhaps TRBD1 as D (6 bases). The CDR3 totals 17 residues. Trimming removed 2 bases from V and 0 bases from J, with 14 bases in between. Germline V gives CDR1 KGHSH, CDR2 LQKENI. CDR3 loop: CASSPATGKSSGNTIYF. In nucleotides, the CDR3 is TGTGCCAGCTCACCAGCCACAGGGAAATCCTCTGGAAACACCATATATTTT.

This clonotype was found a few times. CDR3 residues: CATQLGTSDTGELFF. CDR3 DNA sequence: TGCGCCACCCAGCTAGGGACTAGCGACACCGGGGAGCTGTTTTTT. This chain connects TRBV5-1 to TRBJ2-2, with 10 bases matching TRBD2. The J segment lost 3 bases and the V segment lost 9 bases, leaving 8 bases of the junction unmatched. CDR1 and CDR2 from the germline V gene are SGHRS and YFSETQ. The CDR3 totals 15 residues.

The CDR3 loop reads CASRRSSGGAREQFF. CDR3 in DNA: TGTGCCAGCAGACGTTCTAGCGGGGGGGCCCGTGAGCAGTTCTTC. The rearrangement uses TRBV6-1 and TRBJ2-1, with TRBD2 matching 12 bases. From germline, CDR1 is MNHNS and CDR2 SASEGT. The ends lost 6 bases at V and 9 bases at J; junction bases unmatched: 9. The CDR3 is made up of 15 amino acids.